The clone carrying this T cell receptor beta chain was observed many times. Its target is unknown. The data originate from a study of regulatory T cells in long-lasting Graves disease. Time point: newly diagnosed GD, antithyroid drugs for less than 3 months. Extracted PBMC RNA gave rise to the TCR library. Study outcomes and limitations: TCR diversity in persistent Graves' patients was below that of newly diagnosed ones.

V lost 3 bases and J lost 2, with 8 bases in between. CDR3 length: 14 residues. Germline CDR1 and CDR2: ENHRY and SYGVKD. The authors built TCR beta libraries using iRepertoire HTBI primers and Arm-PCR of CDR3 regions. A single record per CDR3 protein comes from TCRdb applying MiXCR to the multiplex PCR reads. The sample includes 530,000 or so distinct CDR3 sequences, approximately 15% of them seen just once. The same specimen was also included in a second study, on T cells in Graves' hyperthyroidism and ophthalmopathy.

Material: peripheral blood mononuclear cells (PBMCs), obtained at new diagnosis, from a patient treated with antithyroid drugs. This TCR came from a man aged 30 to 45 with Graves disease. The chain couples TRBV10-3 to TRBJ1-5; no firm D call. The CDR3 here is CAISEMGGNQPQHF. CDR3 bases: TGTGCCATCAGTGAAATGGGCGGCAATCAGCCCCAGCATTTT.